This T cell receptor (beta chain) came from a study of CD8+ T cells in alopecia areata. This clone was counted a single time. Its target is unknown. V trimming: 6 bases; J trimming: 2 bases; junction bases outside the gene matches: 1. The CDR3 length is 12 residues. Germline CDR1 and CDR2: MNHEY and SVGAGI. Collection of lesional scalp punch biopsies and peripheral blood was performed in alopecia areata patients. PBMCs served as the source from which CD4+ and CD8+ T cells were sorted. Extraction of RNA preceded its reverse transcription into cDNA, which served as the sequencing template. The protocol was immunoSEQ multiplex PCR, while the TCRdb copy is restricted to in-frame clones and leaves out a portion. This table has 150,000 or so clones, around 47% appearing once. Study-wide points: Clonality exceeded that of normal scalp in lesional scalp, most notably in alopecia totalis/universalis. Normal skin contains resident alphabeta T cells, and these are also sequenced in scalp samples.

The V and J genes are TRBV6-5 and TRBJ2-7; 7 nucleotides align to TRBD1. Sequencing input: CD4+ T cells sorted from blood. The source of this sequence is a human donor with alopecia areata. The CDR3, as DNA: TGTGCCAGCAGCACAGGGGCCTACGAGCAGTACTTC. It is translated as CASSTGAYEQYF.